This T cell receptor beta chain comes out of a study of regulatory T cells in long-lasting Graves disease. The CDR3 is 13 residues long. Per the germline V gene, CDR1 is SQVTM and CDR2 is ANQGSEA. As to time point: newly diagnosed GD, antithyroid drugs for less than 3 months. PBMCs were the source of the RNA used for TCR sequencing. As to this clonotype: Sequence at one end of the junction differs from germline and may be a read error.

Investigators prepared the TCR beta libraries by applying iRepertoire HTBI primers and Arm-PCR of CDR3 regions. One entry per CDR3 protein results from TCRdb running MiXCR on the multiplex PCR reads. Of hundreds of thousands of distinct CDR3 sequences detected, approximately 13% appear once; the ten largest clones hold roughly 9.7%. This sample was shared with a second study, whose subject was T cells in Graves' hyperthyroidism and ophthalmopathy.

Source: peripheral blood mononuclear cells (PBMCs), taken at new diagnosis, from a patient treated with antithyroid drugs. The sequence was obtained from a man aged 30 to 39 with Graves disease. V gene TRBV29-1 combines with J gene TRBJ1-1; 9 bases agree with TRBD1. The CDR3 bases are TGCAGCGTTGAAGGGACAGGGGACTTGTACGGGAGTTTT. It codes for CSVEGTGDLYGSF.